Listed here are 2 T cell receptor beta chains from one sample, sequenced in a study of CD8+ T cells in alopecia areata (dated by TCRdb to the late 2010s). The library came from the immunoSEQ multiplex PCR assay. To provide template for TCR sequencing, every sample had RNA extracted and reverse transcribed into cDNA. Entries here come from immuneACCESS through TCRdb and include only in-frame sequences with V and J called. Some clones fail to appear in such tables; in the studies checked, an unresolved V gene covers under half of the shortfall, and the cause of the remainder is unknown. This sample gives 170,000 or so clones in total; 58% of them show up just once. Around 13% of the sample goes to the ten largest clones. The time point label, as the study defines it: roughly 26 weeks on oral tofacitinib. The treatment or condition label for this specimen denotes: oral pan-JAK inhibitor, 5-10 mg twice daily.

This specimen was CD8+ T cells sorted from blood, taken at week 24, from a patient treated with tofacitinib. The receptors here all came from a human donor with alopecia areata.

The rearrangement uses TRBV6-1 and TRBJ2-7, with 9 nucleotides matching TRBD1. Germline V gene sequence: CDR1 MNHNS, CDR2 SASEGT. CDR3 length equals 14 residues. Unmatched junction bases numbered 5, after V lost 5 bases and J lost 3 bases. CDR3 DNA sequence: TGTGCCAGCAGTCCCCGGGACAGGGTCTACGAGCAGTACTTC. It yields the protein CASSPRDRVYEQYF.

The V and J genes are TRBV30 and TRBJ1-1; no clear D gene. Germline values: CDR1 GTSNPN, CDR2 SVGIG (reference sequence). Trimming took 8 bases from V and 4 from J, leaving 11 bases between them. The CDR3 has 11 residues. The CDR3 spells CALLRGTEAFF. CDR3 nucleotide sequence: TGTGCCCTCCTCCGGGGCACTGAAGCTTTCTTT.